A single sample is the source of the 19 T cell receptor beta chains below, sequenced in a study of T cell changes during pregnancy in multiple sclerosis. Assay used: immunoSEQ multiplex PCR; TCRdb lists only in-frame clones, some missing. This table holds tens of thousands of clones, 80% to 90% found once. Source: CD4+ T cells from peripheral blood mononuclear cells, taken in the first trimester of pregnancy. Source of these receptors: a female donor with multiple sclerosis, enrolled in a pregnancy study.

This clone was observed a handful of times. The chain joins TRBV4-2 to TRBJ2-5; 8 nucleotides align to TRBD1. V gave up 4 bases and J gave up 1 base; unmatched junction bases: 8. Germline CDR1 reads LGHNA; CDR2 reads YNFKEQ. This CDR3 comprises 16 residues. CDR3 amino acids: CASSPSGQGTQETQYF. In nucleotides, the CDR3 is TGTGCCAGCAGCCCCTCCGGACAGGGAACCCAAGAGACCCAGTACTTC.

This clone occurred once. This sequence joins TRBV4-3 and TRBJ2-3, with 8 bases identical to TRBD1. This CDR3 has 15 amino acids. With 2 bases clipped from V and 0 bases from J, the junction kept 1 base outside the gene matches. CDR1 is LGHNA and CDR2 is YSLEER in the germline V gene. The CDR3, as DNA: TGCGCCAGCAGCCAACGGGACAGGAGCACAGATACGCAGTATTTT. Translated: CASSQRDRSTDTQYF.

The chain is built from TRBV2 and TRBJ2-7; TRBD1 is a possible D gene (5 bases). The CDR3 runs to 16 residues. Trimming took off 4 bases at V and 0 bases at J, with 16 bases between the two ends. CDR1 is SNHLY, CDR2 FYNNEI, per germline. CDR3 DNA sequence: TGTGCCAGCAGTGGTCGAGTAGACAGAAGCTCCTACGAGCAGTACTTC. Its protein product is CASSGRVDRSSYEQYF.

This chain links TRBV9 with TRBJ2-1, with 12 nucleotides matching TRBD2. The CDR3 is 16 residues long. CDR1 is SGDLS, CDR2 YYNGEE, per germline. V dropped 0 bases and J dropped 7; count of bases not matched to a gene: 5. The CDR3 here is CASSVGLAGVENEQFF. The DNA for the CDR3 is TGTGCCAGCAGCGTAGGACTAGCGGGAGTGGAGAATGAGCAGTTCTTC.

The chain links TRBV7-2 to TRBJ2-2, with D possibly being TRBD1 or TRBD2 (6 bases each). Deletions cut 5 bases from V and 5 bases from J, with 18 bases between. Germline CDR1 is SGHTA and CDR2 is FQGNSA. This CDR3 spans 16 amino acids. CDR3 nucleotide sequence: TGTGCCAGCAGCCTAGGGGGGCAGGGGTGGACCGGGGAGCTGTTTTTT. Protein: CASSLGGQGWTGELFF.

The CDR3 region is CASSLPGGAGNQPQHF. CDR3 in DNA: TGTGCCAGCAGTTTACCAGGGGGCGCCGGCAATCAGCCCCAGCATTTT. This chain links TRBV28 with TRBJ1-5, with 8 positions matching TRBD1. This CDR3 comprises 16 residues. The V and J ends lost 2 bases and 2 bases, in that order; junction bases with no gene match: 5. Germline CDR1 is MDHEN and CDR2 is SYDVKM.

In its sample, this clone was seen once. This rearrangement joins TRBV28 to TRBJ2-7; a weak D match, TRBD1 (6 bases). Trimming removed 7 bases from V and 4 bases from J, with 14 bases in between. Germline CDR1 reads MDHEN; CDR2 reads SYDVKM. The CDR3 consists of 13 residues. The CDR3 nucleotides are TGTGCCAGCACACTGGGACAAGCTTACGAGCAGTACTTC. Amino acids: CASTLGQAYEQYF.

This chain joins TRBV25-1 and TRBJ1-6; 7 positions agree with TRBD1. This CDR3 is built from 15 residues. Per the germline V gene, CDR1 is MGHDK and CDR2 is SYGVNS. The ends lost 6 bases at V and 2 bases at J; junction bases unmatched: 4. Here the CDR3 DNA reads TGTGCCAGCAGAAGGGGGCTTACCTATAATTCACCCCTCCACTTT. Translated: CASRRGLTYNSPLHF.

V gene TRBV27 combines with J gene TRBJ2-5, with 8 positions matching TRBD1. Germline-derived CDR1 and CDR2 are MNHEY and SMNVEV (reference sequence). The V and J ends lost 4 bases and 4 bases, in that order; junction bases with no gene match: 5. The CDR3 consists of 14 residues. The CDR3 region has the DNA TGTGCCAGCAGTTCTGACAGGGGTTTAGAGACCCAGTACTTC. Its translation: CASSSDRGLETQYF.

This sequence joins TRBV10-3 and TRBJ2-3; possible D gene TRBD2, 6 bases. The CDR3 runs to 10 residues. V lost 9 bases and J 6 bases, leaving 7 bases between the germline ends. Germline V gene lookup returns CDR1 ENHRY and CDR2 SYGVKD. The CDR3 is CAIGGDTQYF. CDR3 sequence (DNA): TGTGCCATTGGGGGGGATACGCAGTATTTT.

The V and J genes are TRBV30 and TRBJ1-5, with 7 bases identical to TRBD1. Per the germline V gene, CDR1 is GTSNPN and CDR2 is SVGIG (reference sequence). With 4 bases clipped from V and 7 bases from J, the junction kept 4 bases outside the gene matches. This CDR3 spans 12 amino acids. The CDR3 nucleotides read TGTGCCTGGAACAGGGGAGAGCAGCCCCAGCATTTT. It encodes CAWNRGEQPQHF.

This clone occurred many times. The chain combines TRBV10-3 with TRBJ1-5; no clear D gene. V dropped 7 bases and J dropped 3 bases, with 10 bases sitting between them. Germline CDR1 and CDR2: ENHRY and SYGVKD. This CDR3 is 13 amino acids long. As DNA, the CDR3 is TGTGCCATCACCGGAGCAGACAATCAGCCCCAGCATTTT. This translates into CAITGADNQPQHF.

In this sample, this clone turned up once. This chain's CDR3 is CSVQTSGAETQYF. CDR3 nucleotides: TGCAGCGTTCAGACTAGCGGGGCAGAGACCCAGTACTTC. This sequence joins TRBV29-1 and TRBJ2-5; 11 bases align to TRBD2. The CDR3 spans 13 residues. Looked up from germline, CDR1 is SQVTM and CDR2 is ANQGSEA. J lost 4 bases, V lost 5 bases, and 3 bases had no gene match.

This clone was seen just once. The V and J genes are TRBV7-2 and TRBJ2-1; D is unclear. The ends were cut back, 0 bases at V and 5 bases at J, with 8 bases in the middle. Germline lookup yields CDR1 SGHTA and CDR2 FQGNSA. This CDR3 has 14 residues. The CDR3 spells CASSLARTDNEQFF. The CDR3, as DNA: TGTGCCAGCAGCTTAGCGCGAACAGACAATGAGCAGTTCTTC.

The chain joins TRBV28 to TRBJ2-5, with TRBD1 as a possible D gene (6 bases). V lost 5 bases and J 5 bases, leaving 9 bases between the germline ends. CDR1 and CDR2 from the germline V gene are MDHEN and SYDVKM. The CDR3 extends over 12 amino acids. The CDR3 here is CASSGQIETQYF. CDR3 bases: TGTGCCAGCAGTGGACAGATCGAGACCCAGTACTTC.

This chain connects TRBV5-1 to TRBJ2-5; TRBD2 aligns across 14 bases. Trimming at V came to 4 bases and at J to 3 bases, leaving 2 bases not matched to a gene. CDR1 is SGHRS and CDR2 is YFSETQ in the germline V gene. This CDR3 comprises 15 residues. The CDR3 here is CASSRGLAGEETQYF. As DNA, the CDR3 is TGCGCCAGCAGCCGGGGACTAGCGGGGGAAGAGACCCAGTACTTC.

This chain uses TRBV28 with TRBJ2-3; D not certain. CDR1 and CDR2 from the germline V gene are MDHEN and SYDVKM. Trimming stripped 5 bases from V and 5 bases from J, with 14 bases between. The CDR3 has 14 residues. The CDR3 DNA is TGTGCCAGCAGTCCCCACGGTACGATAGATACGCAGTATTTT. It specifies CASSPHGTIDTQYF.

This chain joins TRBV6-5 and TRBJ2-7; 9 positions agree with TRBD1. V dropped 2 bases and J dropped 3; count of bases not matched to a gene: 5. The CDR3 covers 15 residues. Germline CDR1 and CDR2: MNHEY and SVGAGI. The CDR3 nucleotides are TGTGCCAGCAGTTACGCCGGGACAGGGAGCTACGAGCAGTACTTC. Protein sequence: CASSYAGTGSYEQYF.

This clone has a single count. The chain has TRBV5-6 and TRBJ2-5, with a tentative D call TRBD1 (5 bases). Germline V CDR1 and CDR2: SGHDT, YYEEEE. The ends were cut back, 4 bases at V and 4 bases at J, with 11 bases in the middle. The CDR3 spans 13 residues. CDR3 region: CASSPKTVETQYF. CDR3 nucleotide sequence: TGTGCCAGCAGCCCCAAGACAGTAGAGACCCAGTACTTC.